The entry that follows covers one TCR beta chain sequence. V lost 5 bases and J lost 13, with 24 bases in between. CDR1 and CDR2 from the germline V gene are MNHEY and SMNVEV (reference sequence). This CDR3 spans 15 amino acids. Then a second PCR, running roughly 7 to 11 cycles, was carried out with a sample-barcoded 5' primer and a J-beta primer mix. A single record per CDR3 protein comes from TCRdb applying MiXCR to the 5' RACE reads. The table shows 600,000 or so distinct CDR3 sequences, with under 30% occurring only once. This specimen comes from a study of blood T cells in healthy people across ages.

Sequenced: blood. This chain joins TRBV27 and TRBJ2-1; D is possibly TRBD1 (7 bases). This sequence was found in a woman of 80 years or more in good health. DNA for the CDR3: TGTGCCAGCAGTCGGACTCACATGGCAGGGGGGACCCAGTTCTTC. Its protein product is CASSRTHMAGGTQFF.